This T cell receptor beta chain came from a study of tumor-infiltrating lymphocytes in primary liver carcinoma. Across the whole study: Tumor lesions were T1-T3 N0M0 and spanned roughly 4 to 11 cm.

This clonotype was seen only a few times. The antigen remains unidentified. Study-level findings and limits: Tumor samples exhibited a significantly greater top-250-clone fraction than blood samples (p = 0.039).

cDNA specific to TCR beta was made from about 550 ng of total RNA, with a constant-region primer employed for priming. Construction of TCR beta libraries relied on three successive nested multiplex PCR rounds employing slightly modified ARM-PCR. TCRdb re-called the multiplex PCR reads through MiXCR, storing one row per CDR3 protein. The repertoire holds 80,000 or so distinct CDR3 sequences, over 55% seen once, with around 13% in the top ten. Co-extracted RNA and DNA came from around 20-30 mg of unsorted bulk tissue. Material for sequencing was liver tumor tissue from sampling region 4. As for subset: tumor region T4, right-lateral pole. This TCR derives from a woman aged 60-70 years with primary liver carcinoma and hepatitis B virus infection.

The CDR3: CATKPGTGGGDEQFF. Here the CDR3 DNA reads TGTGCCACCAAACCCGGGACAGGGGGCGGCGATGAGCAGTTCTTC. The rearrangement links TRBV7-2 to TRBJ2-1, with 12 positions matching TRBD1. This CDR3 region has 15 residues. V shed 10 bases, J shed 8 bases, and the junction held 12 bases outside the gene matches. The germline V gene has CDR1 SGHTA and CDR2 FQGNSA.